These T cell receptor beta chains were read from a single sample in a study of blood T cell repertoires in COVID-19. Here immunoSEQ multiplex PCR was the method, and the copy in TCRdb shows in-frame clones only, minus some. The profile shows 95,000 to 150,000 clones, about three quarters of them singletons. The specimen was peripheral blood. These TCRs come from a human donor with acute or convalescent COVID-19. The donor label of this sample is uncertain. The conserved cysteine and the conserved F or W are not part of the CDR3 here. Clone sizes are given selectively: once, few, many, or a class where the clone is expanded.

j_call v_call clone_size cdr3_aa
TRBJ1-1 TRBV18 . ASSLAGGAHGGTEAF
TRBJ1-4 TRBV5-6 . ASSTATRQSLNQKLF
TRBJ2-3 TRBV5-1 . ASSLGGQGTDTQY
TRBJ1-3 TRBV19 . ASSLRKAGNTIY
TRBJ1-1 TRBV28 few ASSRTRTEAF
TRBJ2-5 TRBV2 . ASKRDRQETQY
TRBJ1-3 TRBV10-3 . AISATGVAGNTIY
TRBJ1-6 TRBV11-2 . ASSWGQGLNSPLH
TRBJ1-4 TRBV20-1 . SASGEKLF
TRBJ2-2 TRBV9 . ASSVAYSTGELF
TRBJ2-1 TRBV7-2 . ASSLNSYNEQF
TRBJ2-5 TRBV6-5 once ASGAGWETQY
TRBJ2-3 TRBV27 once ASSFYGDVAADTQY
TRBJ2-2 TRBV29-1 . SVEEETAGELF
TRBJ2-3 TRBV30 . AWSGTGHFTDTQY
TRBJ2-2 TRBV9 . ASSAVAGELF
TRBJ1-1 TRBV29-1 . SVHSNTEAF
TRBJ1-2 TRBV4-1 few ASSQAGGASYGYT
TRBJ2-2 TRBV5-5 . ASSFGGTNTGELF
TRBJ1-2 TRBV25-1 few ASSDAGGAQYGYT
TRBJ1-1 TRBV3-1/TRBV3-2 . ASSMYEMNTEAF
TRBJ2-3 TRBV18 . ASSPSLAGGVDTQY
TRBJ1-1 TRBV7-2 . ASSLGWNTEAF